The present T cell receptor beta chain was sequenced within a study of blood T cell repertoires in COVID-19. The assay was immunoSEQ multiplex PCR, and TCRdb's table has in-frame clones only and misses some. The profile shows around 420,000 clones, approximately 88% of them singletons. This sequence was found in a woman aged 40 to 50 with acute COVID-19. Sequenced input: PBMCs or T cells enriched from blood (not recorded which).

Written as DNA, the CDR3 is TGCAGCGTTGTGGGAAAGGGCGCAGGGGACACTGAAGCTTTCTTT. Translated, it gives CSVVGKGAGDTEAFF. The V gene is TRBV29-1, the J gene TRBJ1-1; a weak D match, TRBD1 (6 bases). Trimming left V 4 bases short and J 3 bases short, with 18 bases between. Germline V gene sequence: CDR1 SQVTM, CDR2 ANQGSEA. The CDR3 has 15 amino acids.